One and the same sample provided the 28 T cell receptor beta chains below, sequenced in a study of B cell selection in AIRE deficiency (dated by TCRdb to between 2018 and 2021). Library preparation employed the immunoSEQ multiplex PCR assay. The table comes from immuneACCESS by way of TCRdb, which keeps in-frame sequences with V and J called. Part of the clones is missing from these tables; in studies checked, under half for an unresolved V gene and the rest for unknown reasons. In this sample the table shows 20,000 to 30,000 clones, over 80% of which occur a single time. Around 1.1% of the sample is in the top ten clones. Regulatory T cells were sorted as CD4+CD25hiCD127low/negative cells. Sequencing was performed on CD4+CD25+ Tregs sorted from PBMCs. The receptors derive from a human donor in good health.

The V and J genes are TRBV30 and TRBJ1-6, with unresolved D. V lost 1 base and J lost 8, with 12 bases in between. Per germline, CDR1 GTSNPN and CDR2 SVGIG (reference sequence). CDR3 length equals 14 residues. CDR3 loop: CAWSDTLGDSPLHF. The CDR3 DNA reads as TGTGCCTGGAGTGACACTCTCGGGGATTCACCCCTCCACTTT. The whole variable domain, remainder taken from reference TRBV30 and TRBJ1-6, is SQTIHQWPATLVQPVGSPLSLECTVEGTSNPNLYWYRQAAGRGLQLLFYSVGIGQISSEVPQNLSASRPQDRQFILSSKKLLLSDSGFYLCAWSDTLGDSPLHFGNGTRLTVT.

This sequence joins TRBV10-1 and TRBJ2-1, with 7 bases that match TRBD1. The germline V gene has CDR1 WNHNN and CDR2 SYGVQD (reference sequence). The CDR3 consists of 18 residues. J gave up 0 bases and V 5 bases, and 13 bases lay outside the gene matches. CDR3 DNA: TGCGCCAGCAGTTCCATACACCGGGGACAGAGCTCCTACAATGAGCAGTTCTTC. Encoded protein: CASSSIHRGQSSYNEQFF.

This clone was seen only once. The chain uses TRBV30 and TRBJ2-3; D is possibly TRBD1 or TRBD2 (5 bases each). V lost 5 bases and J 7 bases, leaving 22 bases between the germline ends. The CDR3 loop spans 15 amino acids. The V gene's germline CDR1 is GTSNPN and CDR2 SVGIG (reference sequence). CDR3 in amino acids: CAWGRPGTRAYTQYF. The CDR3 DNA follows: TGTGCCTGGGGCAGACCAGGGACCCGGGCTTATACGCAGTATTTT.

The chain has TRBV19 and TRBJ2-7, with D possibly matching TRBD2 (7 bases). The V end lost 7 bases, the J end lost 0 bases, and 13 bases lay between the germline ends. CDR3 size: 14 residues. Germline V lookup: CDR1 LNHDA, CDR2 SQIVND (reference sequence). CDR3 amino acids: CASTDGGASYEQYF. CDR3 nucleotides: TGTGCCAGTACCGATGGGGGGGCCTCCTACGAGCAGTACTTC.

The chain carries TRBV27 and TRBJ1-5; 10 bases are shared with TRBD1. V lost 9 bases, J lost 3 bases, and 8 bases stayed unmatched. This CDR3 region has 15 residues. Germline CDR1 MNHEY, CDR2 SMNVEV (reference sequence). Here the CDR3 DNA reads TGTGCCAGTAAGAGGGGACAGGGGAACAATCAGCCCCAGCATTTT. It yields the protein CASKRGQGNNQPQHF.

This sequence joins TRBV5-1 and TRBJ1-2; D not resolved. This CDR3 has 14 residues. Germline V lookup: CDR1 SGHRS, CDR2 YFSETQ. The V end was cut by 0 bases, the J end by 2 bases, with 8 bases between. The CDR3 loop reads CASSLARENYGYTF. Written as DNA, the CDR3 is TGCGCCAGCAGCTTGGCGAGGGAGAACTATGGCTACACCTTC.

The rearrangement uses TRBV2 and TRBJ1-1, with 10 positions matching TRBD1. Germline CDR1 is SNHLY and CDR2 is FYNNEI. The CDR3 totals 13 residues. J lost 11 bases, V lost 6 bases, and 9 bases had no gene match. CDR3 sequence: CASRADRGQVAFF. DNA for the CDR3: TGTGCCAGCAGAGCCGACAGGGGGCAAGTTGCTTTCTTT.

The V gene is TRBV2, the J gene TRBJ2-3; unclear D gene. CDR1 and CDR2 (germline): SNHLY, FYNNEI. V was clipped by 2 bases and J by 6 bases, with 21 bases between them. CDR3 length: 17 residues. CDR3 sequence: CASSELGQPLLKDTQYF. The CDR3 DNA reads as TGTGCCAGCAGTGAACTGGGCCAGCCTCTTTTAAAGGATACGCAGTATTTT.

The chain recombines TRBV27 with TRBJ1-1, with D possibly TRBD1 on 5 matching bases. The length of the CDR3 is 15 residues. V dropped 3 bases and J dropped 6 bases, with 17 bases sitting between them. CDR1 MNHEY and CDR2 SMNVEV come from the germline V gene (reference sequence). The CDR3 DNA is TGTGCCAGCAGTTTCCGGCAGGGAGAGTTGGCTGAAGCTTTCTTT. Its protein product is CASSFRQGELAEAFF.

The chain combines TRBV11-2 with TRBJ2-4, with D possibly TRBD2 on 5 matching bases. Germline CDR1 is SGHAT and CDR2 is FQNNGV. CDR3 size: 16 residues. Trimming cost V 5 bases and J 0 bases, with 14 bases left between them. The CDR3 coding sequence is TGTGCCAGCAGCCTAGCCGGGGTGGCAGCCAAAAACATTCAGTACTTC. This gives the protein CASSLAGVAAKNIQYF.

CDR3 sequence (DNA): TGCAGTGCTACCGGGGGCCGCGAGCAGTACTTC. This translates into CSATGGREQYF. The chain links TRBV20-1 to TRBJ2-7; either TRBD1 or TRBD2 may fit D (6 bases each). Germline CDR1 DFQATT, CDR2 SNEGSKA (reference sequence). This CDR3 is 11 amino acids long. The ends were cut back, 4 bases at V and 6 bases at J, with 10 bases in the middle.

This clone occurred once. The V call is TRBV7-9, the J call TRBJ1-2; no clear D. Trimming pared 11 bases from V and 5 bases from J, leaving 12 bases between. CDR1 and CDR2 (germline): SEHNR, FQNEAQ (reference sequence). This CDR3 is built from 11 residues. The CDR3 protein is CAWTVGYGYTF. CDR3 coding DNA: TGTGCCTGGACCGTGGGTTATGGCTACACCTTC.

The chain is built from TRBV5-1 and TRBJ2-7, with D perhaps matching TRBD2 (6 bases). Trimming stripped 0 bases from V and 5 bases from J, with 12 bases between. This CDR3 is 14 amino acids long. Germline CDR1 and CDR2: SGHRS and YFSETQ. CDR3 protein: CASSLERGGNEQYF. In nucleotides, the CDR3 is TGCGCCAGCAGCTTGGAAAGGGGCGGGAACGAGCAGTACTTC. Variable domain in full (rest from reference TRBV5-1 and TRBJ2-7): KAGVTQTPRYLIKTRGQQVTLSCSPISGHRSVSWYQQTPGQGLQFLFEYFSETQRNKGNFPGRFSGRQFSNSRSEMNVSTLELGDSALYLCASSLERGGNEQYFGPGTRLTVT.

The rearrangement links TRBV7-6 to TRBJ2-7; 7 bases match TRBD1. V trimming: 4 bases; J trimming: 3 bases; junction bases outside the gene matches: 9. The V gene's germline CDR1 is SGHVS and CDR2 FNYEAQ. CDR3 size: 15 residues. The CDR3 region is CASSSGRDSLYEQYF. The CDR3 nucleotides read TGTGCCAGCAGCTCCGGTCGGGACAGCCTCTACGAGCAGTACTTC.

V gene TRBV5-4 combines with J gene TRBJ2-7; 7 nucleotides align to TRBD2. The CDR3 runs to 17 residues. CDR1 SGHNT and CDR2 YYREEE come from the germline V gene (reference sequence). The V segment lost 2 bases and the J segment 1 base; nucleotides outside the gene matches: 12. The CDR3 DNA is TGTGCCAGCAGCTTTGGCGGCGCCAGCGGGGATTCCTACGAGCAGTACTTC. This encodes CASSFGGASGDSYEQYF.

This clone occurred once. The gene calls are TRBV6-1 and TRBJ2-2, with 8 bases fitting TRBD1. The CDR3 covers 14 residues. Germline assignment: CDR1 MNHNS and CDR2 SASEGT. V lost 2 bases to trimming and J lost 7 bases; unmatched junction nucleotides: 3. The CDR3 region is CASSERDRGGELFF. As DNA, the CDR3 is TGTGCCAGCAGTGAACGTGACAGGGGCGGGGAGCTGTTTTTT.

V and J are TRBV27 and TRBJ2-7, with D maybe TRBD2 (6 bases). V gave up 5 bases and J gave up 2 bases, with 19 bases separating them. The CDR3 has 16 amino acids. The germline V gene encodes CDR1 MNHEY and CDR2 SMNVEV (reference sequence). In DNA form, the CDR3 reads TGTGCCAGCAGTCCCCCCCCCGGGGGTTCTCCCTACGAGCAGTACTTC. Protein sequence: CASSPPPGGSPYEQYF.

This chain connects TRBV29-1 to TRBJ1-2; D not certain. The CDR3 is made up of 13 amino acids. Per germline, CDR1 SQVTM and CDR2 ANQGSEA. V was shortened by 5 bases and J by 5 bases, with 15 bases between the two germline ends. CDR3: CSVRTRSLYGYTF. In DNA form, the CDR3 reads TGCAGCGTTAGGACCCGAAGTCTTTATGGCTACACCTTC.

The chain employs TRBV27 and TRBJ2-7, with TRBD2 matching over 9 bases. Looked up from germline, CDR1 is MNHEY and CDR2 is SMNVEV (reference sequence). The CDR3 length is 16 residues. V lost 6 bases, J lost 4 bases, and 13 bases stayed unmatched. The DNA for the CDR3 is TGTGCCAGCAGCTCCCTCGGGACTAGCTACCCATACGAGCAGTACTTC. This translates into CASSSLGTSYPYEQYF.

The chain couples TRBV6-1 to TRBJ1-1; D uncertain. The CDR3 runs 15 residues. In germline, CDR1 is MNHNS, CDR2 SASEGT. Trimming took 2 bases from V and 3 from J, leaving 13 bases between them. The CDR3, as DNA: TGTGCCAGCAGTGAACCCGGATTCGGCGACACTGAAGCTTTCTTT. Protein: CASSEPGFGDTEAFF.

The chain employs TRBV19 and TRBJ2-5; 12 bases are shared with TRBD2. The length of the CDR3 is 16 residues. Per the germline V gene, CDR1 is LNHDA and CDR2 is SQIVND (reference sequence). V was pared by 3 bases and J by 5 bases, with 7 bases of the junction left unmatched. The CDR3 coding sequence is TGTGCCAGTAGTATCGGACTAGCGGGGATCTGGGAGACCCAGTACTTC. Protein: CASSIGLAGIWETQYF.

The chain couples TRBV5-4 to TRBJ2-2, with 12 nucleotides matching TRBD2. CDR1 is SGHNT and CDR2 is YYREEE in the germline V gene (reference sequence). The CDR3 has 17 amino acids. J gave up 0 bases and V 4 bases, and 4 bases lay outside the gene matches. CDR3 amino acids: CASSKTSGGANTGELFF. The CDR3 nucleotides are TGTGCCAGCAGCAAGACTAGCGGGGGCGCGAACACCGGGGAGCTGTTTTTT. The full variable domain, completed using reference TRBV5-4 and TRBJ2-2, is ETGVTQSPTHLIKTRGQQVTLRCSSQSGHNTVSWYQQALGQGPQFIFQYYREEENGRGNFPPRFSGLQFPNYSSELNVNALELDDSALYLCASSKTSGGANTGELFFGEGSRLTVL.

The CDR3 coding sequence is TGTGCCAGTCGGACAGTCATGAACACTGAAGCTTTCTTT. Encoded protein: CASRTVMNTEAFF. The chain combines TRBV19 with TRBJ1-1, with D possibly being TRBD1 (6 bases). Germline values: CDR1 LNHDA, CDR2 SQIVND (reference sequence). V was shortened by 8 bases and J by 0 bases, with 10 bases between the two germline ends. CDR3 length: 13 residues.

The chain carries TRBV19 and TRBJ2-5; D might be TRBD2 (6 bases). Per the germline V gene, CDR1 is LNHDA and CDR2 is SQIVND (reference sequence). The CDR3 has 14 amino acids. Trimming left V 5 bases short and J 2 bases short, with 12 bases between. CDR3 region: CASSSGLYQETQYF. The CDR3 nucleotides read TGTGCCAGTAGTTCGGGACTCTATCAAGAGACCCAGTACTTC.

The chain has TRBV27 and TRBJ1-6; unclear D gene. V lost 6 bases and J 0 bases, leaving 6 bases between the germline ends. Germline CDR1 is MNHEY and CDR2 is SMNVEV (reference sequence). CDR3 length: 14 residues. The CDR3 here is CASSFSSYNSPLHF. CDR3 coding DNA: TGTGCCAGCAGCTTTAGCTCCTATAATTCACCCCTCCACTTT.

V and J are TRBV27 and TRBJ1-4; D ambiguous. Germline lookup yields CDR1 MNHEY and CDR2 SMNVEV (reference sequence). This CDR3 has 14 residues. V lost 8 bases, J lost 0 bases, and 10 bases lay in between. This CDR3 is CASGWTTTNEKLFF. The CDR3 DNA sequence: TGTGCCAGCGGATGGACGACAACTAATGAAAAACTGTTTTTT.

The CDR3 DNA reads as TGTGCCAGCAGCCGCCCGACAGGGGCAGGGACTGAAGCTTTCTTT. This codes for CASSRPTGAGTEAFF. The chain links TRBV5-4 to TRBJ1-1; 8 bases are a match to TRBD1. Germline CDR1 reads SGHNT; CDR2 reads YYREEE (reference sequence). The CDR3 has 15 amino acids. V shed 4 bases and J 5 bases; nucleotides not matched to a gene: 10.

The CDR3 region is CASSDEVEGHIPGNTEAFF. CDR3 nucleotides: TGTGCCAGCAGTGACGAGGTGGAGGGACACATTCCTGGGAACACTGAAGCTTTCTTT. V and J are TRBV6-4 and TRBJ1-1; possible D gene TRBD1, 6 bases. The CDR3 contains 19 residues. Germline CDR1 is MRHNA and CDR2 is SNTAGT. V lost 2 bases and J lost 1, with 23 bases in between.